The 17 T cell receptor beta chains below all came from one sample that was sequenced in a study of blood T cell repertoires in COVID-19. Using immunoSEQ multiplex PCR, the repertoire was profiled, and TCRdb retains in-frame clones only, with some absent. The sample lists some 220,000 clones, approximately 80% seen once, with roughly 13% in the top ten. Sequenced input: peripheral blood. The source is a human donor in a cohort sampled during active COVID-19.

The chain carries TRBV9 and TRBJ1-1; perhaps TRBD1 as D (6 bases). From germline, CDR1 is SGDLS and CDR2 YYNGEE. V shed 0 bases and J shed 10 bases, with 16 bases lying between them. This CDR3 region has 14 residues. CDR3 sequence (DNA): TGTGCCAGCAGCGTAGACCCCATCAGGGGAGCAGCTTTCTTT. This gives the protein CASSVDPIRGAAFF.

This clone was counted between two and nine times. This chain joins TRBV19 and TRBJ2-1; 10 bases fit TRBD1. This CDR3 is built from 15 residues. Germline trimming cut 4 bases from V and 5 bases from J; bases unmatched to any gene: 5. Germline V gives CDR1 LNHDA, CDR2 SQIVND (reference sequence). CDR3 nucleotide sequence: TGTGCCAGTAGTAGAAGGACAGGGGGTAACAATGAGCAGTTCTTC. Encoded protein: CASSRRTGGNNEQFF.

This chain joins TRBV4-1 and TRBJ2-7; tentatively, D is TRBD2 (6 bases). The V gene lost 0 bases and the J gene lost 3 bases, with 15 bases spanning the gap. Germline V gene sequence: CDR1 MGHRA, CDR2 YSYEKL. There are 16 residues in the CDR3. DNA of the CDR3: TGCGCCAGCAGCCAAGATGCGGGACTCCAGAGCTACGAGCAGTACTTC. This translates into CASSQDAGLQSYEQYF.

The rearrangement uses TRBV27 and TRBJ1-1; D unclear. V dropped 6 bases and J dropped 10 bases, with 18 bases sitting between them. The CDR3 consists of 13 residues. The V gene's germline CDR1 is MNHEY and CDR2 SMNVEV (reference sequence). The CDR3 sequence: CASRRPDAGLAFF. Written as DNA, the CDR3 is TGTGCCAGCAGACGTCCCGACGCGGGCCTAGCTTTCTTT.

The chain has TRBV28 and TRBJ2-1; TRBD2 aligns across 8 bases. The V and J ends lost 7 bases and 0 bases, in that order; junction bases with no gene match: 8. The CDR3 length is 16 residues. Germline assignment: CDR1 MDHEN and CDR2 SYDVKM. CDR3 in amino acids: CASINGGAFSYNEQFF. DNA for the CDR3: TGTGCCAGCATAAACGGGGGGGCCTTCTCCTACAATGAGCAGTTCTTC.

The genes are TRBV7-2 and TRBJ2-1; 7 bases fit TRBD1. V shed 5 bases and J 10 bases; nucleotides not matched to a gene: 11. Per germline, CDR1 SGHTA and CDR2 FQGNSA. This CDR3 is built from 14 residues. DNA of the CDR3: TGTGCCAGCAGCCCTTGGACAGGAGCAATCGAGCAGTTCTTC. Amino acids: CASSPWTGAIEQFF. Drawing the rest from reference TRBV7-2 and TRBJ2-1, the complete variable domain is GAGVSQSPSNKVTEKGKDVELRCDPISGHTALYWYRQSLGQGLEFLIYFQGNSAPDKSGLPSDRFSAERTGGSVSTLTIQRTQQEDSAVYLCASSPWTGAIEQFFGPGTRLTVL.

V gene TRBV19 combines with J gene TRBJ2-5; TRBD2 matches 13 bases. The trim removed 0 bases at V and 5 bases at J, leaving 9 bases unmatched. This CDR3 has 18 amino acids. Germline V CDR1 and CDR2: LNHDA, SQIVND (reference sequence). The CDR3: CASSIDGGLAGAPETQYF. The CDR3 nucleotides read TGTGCCAGTAGTATAGACGGAGGACTAGCGGGGGCCCCGGAGACCCAGTACTTC.

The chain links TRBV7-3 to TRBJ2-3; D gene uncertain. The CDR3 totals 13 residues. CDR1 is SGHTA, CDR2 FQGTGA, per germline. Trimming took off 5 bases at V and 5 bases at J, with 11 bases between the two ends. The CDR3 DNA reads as TGTGCCAGCAGCCAGGCTTTGATAGATACGCAGTATTTT. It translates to CASSQALIDTQYF. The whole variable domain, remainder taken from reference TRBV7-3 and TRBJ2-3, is GAGVSQTPSNKVTEKGKYVELRCDPISGHTALYWYRQSLGQGPEFLIYFQGTGAADDSGLPNDRFFAVRPEGSVSTLKIQRTERGDSAVYLCASSQALIDTQYFGPGTRLTVL.

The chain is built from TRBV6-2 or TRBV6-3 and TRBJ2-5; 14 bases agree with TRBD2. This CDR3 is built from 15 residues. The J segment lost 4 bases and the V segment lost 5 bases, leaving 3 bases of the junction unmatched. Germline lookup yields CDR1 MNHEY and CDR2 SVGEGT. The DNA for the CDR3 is TGTGCCAGCAGTCAGACTAGCGGGGGGGCAGAGACCCAGTACTTC. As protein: CASSQTSGGAETQYF.

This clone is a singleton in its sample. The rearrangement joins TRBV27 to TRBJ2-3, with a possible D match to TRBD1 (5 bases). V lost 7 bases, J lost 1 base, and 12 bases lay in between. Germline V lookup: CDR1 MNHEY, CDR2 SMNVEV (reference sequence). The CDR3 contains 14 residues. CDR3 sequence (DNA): TGTGCCAGCATGGCGCTAGGGGGCACAGATACGCAGTATTTT. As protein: CASMALGGTDTQYF.

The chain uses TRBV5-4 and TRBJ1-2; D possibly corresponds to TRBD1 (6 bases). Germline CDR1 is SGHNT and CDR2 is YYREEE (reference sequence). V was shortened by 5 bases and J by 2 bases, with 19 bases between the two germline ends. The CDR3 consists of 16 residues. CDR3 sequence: CASREGTGTINYGYTF. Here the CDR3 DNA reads TGTGCCAGCAGGGAAGGGACCGGGACAATCAACTATGGCTACACCTTC.

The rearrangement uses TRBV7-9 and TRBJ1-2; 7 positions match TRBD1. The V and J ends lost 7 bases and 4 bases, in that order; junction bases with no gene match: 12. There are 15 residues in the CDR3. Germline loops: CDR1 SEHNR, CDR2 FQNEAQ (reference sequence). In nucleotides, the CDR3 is TGTGCCAGCATGCCCGACACCGGGACAGTCTATGGCTACACCTTC. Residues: CASMPDTGTVYGYTF.

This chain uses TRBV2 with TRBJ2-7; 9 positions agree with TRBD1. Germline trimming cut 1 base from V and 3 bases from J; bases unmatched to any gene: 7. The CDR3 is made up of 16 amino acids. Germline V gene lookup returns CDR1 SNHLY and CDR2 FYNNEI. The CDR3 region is CASSEGVVTGGYEQYF. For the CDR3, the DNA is TGTGCCAGCAGTGAAGGGGTGGTGACAGGGGGCTACGAGCAGTACTTC.

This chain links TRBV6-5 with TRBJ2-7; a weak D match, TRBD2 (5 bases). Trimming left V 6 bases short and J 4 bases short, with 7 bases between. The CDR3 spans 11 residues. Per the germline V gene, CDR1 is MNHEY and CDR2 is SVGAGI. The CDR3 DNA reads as TGTGCCAGCAGCGGGAATTACGAGCAGTACTTC. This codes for CASSGNYEQYF.

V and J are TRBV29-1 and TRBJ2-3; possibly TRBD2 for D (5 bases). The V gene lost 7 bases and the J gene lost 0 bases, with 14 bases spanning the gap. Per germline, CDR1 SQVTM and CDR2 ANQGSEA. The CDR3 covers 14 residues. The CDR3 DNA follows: TGCAGCGGATTTAAGCGGTTTAGCACAGATACGCAGTATTTT. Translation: CSGFKRFSTDTQYF.

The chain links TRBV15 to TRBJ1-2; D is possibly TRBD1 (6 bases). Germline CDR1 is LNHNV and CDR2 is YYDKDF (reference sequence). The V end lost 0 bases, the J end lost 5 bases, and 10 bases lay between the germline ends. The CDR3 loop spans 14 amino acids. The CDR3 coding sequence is TGTGCCACCAGCAGAGATTCAGGGGCATATGGCTACACCTTC. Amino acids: CATSRDSGAYGYTF.

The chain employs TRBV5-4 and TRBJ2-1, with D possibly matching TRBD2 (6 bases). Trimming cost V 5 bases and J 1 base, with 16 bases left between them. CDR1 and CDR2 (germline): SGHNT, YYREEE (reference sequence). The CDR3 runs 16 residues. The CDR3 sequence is CASSLGRGPSYNEQFF. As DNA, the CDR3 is TGTGCCAGCAGTCTTGGGCGGGGTCCGTCCTACAATGAGCAGTTCTTC.